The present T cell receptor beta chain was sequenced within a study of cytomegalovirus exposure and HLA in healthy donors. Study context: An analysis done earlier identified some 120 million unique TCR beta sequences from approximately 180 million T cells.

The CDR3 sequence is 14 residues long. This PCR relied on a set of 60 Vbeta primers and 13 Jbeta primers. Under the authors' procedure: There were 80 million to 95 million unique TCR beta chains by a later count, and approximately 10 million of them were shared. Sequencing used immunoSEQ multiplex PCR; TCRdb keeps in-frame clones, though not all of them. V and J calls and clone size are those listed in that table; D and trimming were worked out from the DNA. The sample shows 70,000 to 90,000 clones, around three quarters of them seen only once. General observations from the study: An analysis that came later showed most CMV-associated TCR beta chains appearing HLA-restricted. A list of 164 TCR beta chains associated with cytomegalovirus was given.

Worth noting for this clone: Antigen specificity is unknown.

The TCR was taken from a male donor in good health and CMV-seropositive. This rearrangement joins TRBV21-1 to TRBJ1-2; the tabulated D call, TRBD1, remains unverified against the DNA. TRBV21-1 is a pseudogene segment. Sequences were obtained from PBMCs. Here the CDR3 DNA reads TGTGCCAGCAGCAAATATCAGGGGGCCCTTGGCTACACCTTC. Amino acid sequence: CASSKYQGALGYTF.